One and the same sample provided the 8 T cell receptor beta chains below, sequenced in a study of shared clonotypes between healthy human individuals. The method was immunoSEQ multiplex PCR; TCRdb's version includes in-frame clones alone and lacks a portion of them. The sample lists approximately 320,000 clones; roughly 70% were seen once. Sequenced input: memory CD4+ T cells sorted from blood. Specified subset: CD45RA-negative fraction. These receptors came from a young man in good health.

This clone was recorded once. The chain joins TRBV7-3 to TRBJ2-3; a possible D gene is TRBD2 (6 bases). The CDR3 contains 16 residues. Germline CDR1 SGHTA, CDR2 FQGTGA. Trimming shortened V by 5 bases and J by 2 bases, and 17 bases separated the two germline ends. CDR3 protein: CASSPGGRGDTDTQYF. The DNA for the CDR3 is TGTGCCAGCAGCCCCGGGGGTCGAGGAGACACAGATACGCAGTATTTT.

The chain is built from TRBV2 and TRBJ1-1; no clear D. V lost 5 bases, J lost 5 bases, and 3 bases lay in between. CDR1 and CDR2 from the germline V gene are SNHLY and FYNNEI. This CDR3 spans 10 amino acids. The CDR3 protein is CASSYTEAFF. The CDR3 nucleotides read TGTGCCAGCAGTTATACTGAAGCTTTCTTT.

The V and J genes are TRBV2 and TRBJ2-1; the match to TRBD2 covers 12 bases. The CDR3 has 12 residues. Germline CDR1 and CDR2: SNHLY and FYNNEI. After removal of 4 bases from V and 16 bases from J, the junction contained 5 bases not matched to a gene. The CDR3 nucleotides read TGTGCCAGCAGTGGACTAGCGGGAGTCGTTTTCTTC. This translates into CASSGLAGVVFF.

The CDR3 sequence: CASSLVFPGPQETQYF. The DNA for the CDR3 is TGTGCCAGCAGTTTAGTCTTTCCCGGACCGCAAGAGACCCAGTACTTC. V is TRBV27 and J is TRBJ2-5; D gene uncertain. Trimming took off 2 bases at V and 2 bases at J, with 15 bases between the two ends. The CDR3 covers 16 residues. CDR1 is MNHEY, CDR2 SMNVEV, per germline (reference sequence).

The CDR3 loop reads CASSYFSSGGTGELFF. DNA of the CDR3: TGTGCCAGCAGTTACTTCTCATCCGGGGGCACCGGGGAGCTGTTTTTT. The chain combines TRBV6-5 with TRBJ2-2, with D perhaps TRBD2 (6 bases). The CDR3 has 16 residues. The ends were cut back, 1 base at V and 4 bases at J, with 13 bases in the middle. The V gene's germline CDR1 is MNHEY and CDR2 SVGAGI.

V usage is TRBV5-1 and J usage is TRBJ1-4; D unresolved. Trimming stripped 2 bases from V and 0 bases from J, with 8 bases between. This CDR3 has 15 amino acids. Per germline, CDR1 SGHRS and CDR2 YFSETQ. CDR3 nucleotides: TGCGCCAGCAGCTTCTACGGATCAACTAATGAAAAACTGTTTTTT. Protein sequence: CASSFYGSTNEKLFF.

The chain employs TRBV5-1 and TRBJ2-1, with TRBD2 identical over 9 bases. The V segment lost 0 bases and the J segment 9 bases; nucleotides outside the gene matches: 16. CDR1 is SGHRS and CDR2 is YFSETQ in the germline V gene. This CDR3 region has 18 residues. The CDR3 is CASSLASSGSLLGTEQFF. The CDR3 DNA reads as TGCGCCAGCAGCTTGGCAAGTAGCGGGAGTCTATTGGGGACTGAGCAGTTCTTC.

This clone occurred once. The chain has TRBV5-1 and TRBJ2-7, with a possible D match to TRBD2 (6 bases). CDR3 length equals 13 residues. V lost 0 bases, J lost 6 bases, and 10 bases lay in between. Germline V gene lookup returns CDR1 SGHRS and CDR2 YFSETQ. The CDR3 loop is CASSLGQGGEQYF. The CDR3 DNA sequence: TGCGCCAGCAGCTTGGGTCAGGGAGGCGAGCAGTACTTC.